This T cell receptor beta chain was identified in a study of OX40 agonist ivuxolimab in advanced cancers. Study summary: The patients' treatment was ivuxolimab, an agonistic anti-OX40 (CD134) antibody. Participants averaged about 66 years of age (range about 23 to 80) and were roughly 80% male.

Assay used: immunoSEQ multiplex PCR; TCRdb lists only in-frame clones, some missing. The sample has about 58,000 clones, over 80% seen once. Regarding this clone: What it recognizes is unknown.

The study's findings and limits: Antigen targets of the expanded peripheral T cells went undetermined.

The CDR3 spans 18 residues. The trim removed 3 bases at V and 2 bases at J, leaving 14 bases unmatched. CDR1 and CDR2 from the germline V gene are MGHRA and YSYEKL. The source is an adult with an advanced solid tumor such as melanoma, head and neck, liver or kidney cancer. The V call is TRBV4-1, the J call TRBJ2-3; 7 positions match TRBD2. The starting material was CD4+ or CD8+ T cells sorted from blood, obtained in a trial of the OX40 agonist ivuxolimab. The CDR3 DNA reads TGCGCCAGCAGCCAGGGACCAGGGAGCGGGGAGTACACAGATACGCAGTATTTT. Protein sequence: CASSQGPGSGEYTDTQYF.